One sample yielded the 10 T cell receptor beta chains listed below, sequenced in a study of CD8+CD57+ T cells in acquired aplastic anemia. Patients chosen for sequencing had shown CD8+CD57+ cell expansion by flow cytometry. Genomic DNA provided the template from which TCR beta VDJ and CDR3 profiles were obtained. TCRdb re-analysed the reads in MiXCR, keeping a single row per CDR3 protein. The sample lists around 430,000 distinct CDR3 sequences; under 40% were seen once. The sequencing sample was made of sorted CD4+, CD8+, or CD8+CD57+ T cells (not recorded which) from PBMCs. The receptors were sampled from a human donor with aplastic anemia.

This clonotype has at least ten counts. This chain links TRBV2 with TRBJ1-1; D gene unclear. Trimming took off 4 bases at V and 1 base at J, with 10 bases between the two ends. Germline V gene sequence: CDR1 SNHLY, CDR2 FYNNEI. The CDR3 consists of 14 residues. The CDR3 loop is CASSVVQENTEAFF. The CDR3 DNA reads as TGTGCCAGCAGTGTGGTCCAGGAGAACACTGAAGCTTTCTTT.

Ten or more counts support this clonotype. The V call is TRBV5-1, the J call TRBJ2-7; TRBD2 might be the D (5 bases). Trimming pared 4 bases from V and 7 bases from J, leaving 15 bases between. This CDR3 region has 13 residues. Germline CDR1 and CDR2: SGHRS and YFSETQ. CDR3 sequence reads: CASSVDWKREQYF. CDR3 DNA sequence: TGCGCCAGCAGCGTGGACTGGAAGCGAGAGCAGTACTTC.

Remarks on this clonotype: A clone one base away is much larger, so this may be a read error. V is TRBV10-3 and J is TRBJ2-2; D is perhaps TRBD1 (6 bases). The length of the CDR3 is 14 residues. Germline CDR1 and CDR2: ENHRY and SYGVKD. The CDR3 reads CAISKSTGPGELFF. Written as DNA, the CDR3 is TGTGCCATCAGTAAGTCGACAGGCCCCGGGGAGCTGTTTTTT.

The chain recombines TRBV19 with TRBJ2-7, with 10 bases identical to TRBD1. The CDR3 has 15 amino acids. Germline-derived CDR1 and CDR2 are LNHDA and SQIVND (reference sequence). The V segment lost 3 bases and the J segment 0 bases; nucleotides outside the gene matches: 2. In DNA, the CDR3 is TGTGCCAGTAGTATCCGGGACAGGGGCTCCTACGAGCAGTACTTC. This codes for CASSIRDRGSYEQYF.

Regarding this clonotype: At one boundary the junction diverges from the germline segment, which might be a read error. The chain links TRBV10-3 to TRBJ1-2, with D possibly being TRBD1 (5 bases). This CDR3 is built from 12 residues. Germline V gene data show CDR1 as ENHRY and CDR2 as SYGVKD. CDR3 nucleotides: TGTGCCAGCAGTCCTGGGACGTATGGCTACACCTTC. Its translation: CASSPGTYGYTF.

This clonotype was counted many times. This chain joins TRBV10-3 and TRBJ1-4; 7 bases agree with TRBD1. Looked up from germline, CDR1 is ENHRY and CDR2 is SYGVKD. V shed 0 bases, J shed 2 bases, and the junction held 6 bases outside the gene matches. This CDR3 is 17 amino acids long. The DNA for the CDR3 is TGTGCCATCAGTGAGTCGCGAGGGACAGAGACTAATGAAAAACTGTTTTTT. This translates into CAISESRGTETNEKLFF.

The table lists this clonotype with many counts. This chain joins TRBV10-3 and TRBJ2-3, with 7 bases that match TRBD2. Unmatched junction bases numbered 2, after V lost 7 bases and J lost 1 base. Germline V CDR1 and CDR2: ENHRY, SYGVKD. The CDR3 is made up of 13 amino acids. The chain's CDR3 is CAINLAGTDTQYF. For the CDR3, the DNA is TGTGCCATCAACCTAGCGGGCACAGATACGCAGTATTTT.

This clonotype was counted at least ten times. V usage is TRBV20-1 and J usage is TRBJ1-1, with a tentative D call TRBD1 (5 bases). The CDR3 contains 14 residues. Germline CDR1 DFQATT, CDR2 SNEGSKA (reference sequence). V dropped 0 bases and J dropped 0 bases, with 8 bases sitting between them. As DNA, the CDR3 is TGCAGTGCTAGAGATCACAGGATGAACACTGAAGCTTTCTTT. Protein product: CSARDHRMNTEAFF.

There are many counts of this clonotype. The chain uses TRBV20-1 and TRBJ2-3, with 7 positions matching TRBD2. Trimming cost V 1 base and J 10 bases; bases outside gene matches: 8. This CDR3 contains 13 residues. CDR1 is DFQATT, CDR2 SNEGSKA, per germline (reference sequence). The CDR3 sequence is CSARGGSALAQYF. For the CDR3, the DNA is TGCAGTGCTAGAGGCGGGAGCGCTTTGGCGCAGTATTTT.

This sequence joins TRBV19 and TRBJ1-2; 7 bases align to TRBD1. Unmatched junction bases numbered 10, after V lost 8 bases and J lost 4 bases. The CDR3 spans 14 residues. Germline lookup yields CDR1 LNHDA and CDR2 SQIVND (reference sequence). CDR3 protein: CASGAGGEGYGYTF. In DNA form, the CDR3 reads TGTGCCAGTGGGGCAGGGGGTGAGGGCTATGGCTACACCTTC.